This T cell receptor (beta chain) was found in a study of tumor-infiltrating lymphocytes in localized non-small cell lung cancer. Whole-study findings and limits: Available tissue quantity limited TCR sequencing to a patient subset. IM1 and IM2 tumors showed no difference in T-cell fraction.

The CDR3 length is 13 residues. The V end lost 0 bases, the J end lost 1 base, and 6 bases lay between the germline ends. Per germline, CDR1 GTSNPN and CDR2 SVGIG (reference sequence). Libraries were prepared by immunoSEQ multiplex PCR; TCRdb keeps only in-frame clonotypes and omits some of them. The sample lists about 7,000 clones; roughly 69% were seen once. Concerning this clone: Its cognate antigen is unknown.

This chain links TRBV30 with TRBJ1-1; D is possibly TRBD1 (5 bases). The sample comprised uninvolved lung tissue not adjacent to the tumor. The receptor's source is a human donor with non-small cell lung cancer. The CDR3 DNA reads as TGTGCCTGGAGTGTGCAGGGGAACACTGAAGCTTTCTTT. Translated, it gives CAWSVQGNTEAFF.